The 3 T cell receptor beta chains below come from one sample, sequenced in a study of persistence of HIV-infected CD4 T cells. For these TCRs, the target antigens are not known. This nonspecific control used anti-CD3/anti-CD28 bead stimulation of CD4+ T cells. Sorting selected CD4+ T cells upregulating both CD40 ligand and CD69. The immunoSEQ assay was version 4, run in survey mode. Produced via immunoSEQ multiplex PCR; TCRdb's table is partial and in-frame only. Counted here are around 40,000 clones, roughly nine tenths occurring once; the ten biggest clones make up over 0.9%. The material sequenced was CD4+ T cells sorted from PBMCs after 18-hour stimulation, taken from a patient who received antiretroviral therapy. The origin of the receptors is an adult man with HIV who was CMV-seropositive.

The chain employs TRBV19 and TRBJ1-2; no clear D gene. Germline-derived CDR1 and CDR2 are LNHDA and SQIVND (reference sequence). The CDR3 has 14 amino acids. V lost 5 bases and J lost 0, with 10 bases in between. Here the CDR3 DNA reads TGTGCCAGTAGTGCAAACAGAGCTAACTATGGCTACACCTTC. It specifies CASSANRANYGYTF.

This clone was counted between two and nine times. J is TRBJ1-5 and V is TRBV28, with 10 nucleotides matching TRBD1. Germline V gene sequence: CDR1 MDHEN, CDR2 SYDVKM. The CDR3 is 15 residues long. V was clipped by 6 bases and J by 4 bases; unmatched bases: 6. The chain's CDR3 is CASSRDRGINQPQHF. The CDR3 DNA sequence: TGTGCCAGCAGCCGGGACAGGGGCATAAATCAGCCCCAGCATTTT. Based on the CDR3 plus reference TRBV28 and TRBJ1-5, the full variable domain is DVKVTQSSRYLVKRTGEKVFLECVQDMDHENMFWYRQDPGLGLRLIYFSYDVKMKEKGDIPEGYSVSREKKERFSLILESASTNQTSMYLCASSRDRGINQPQHFGDGTRLSIL.

V gene TRBV27 combines with J gene TRBJ2-2; maybe TRBD2 (6 bases). CDR1 is MNHEY and CDR2 is SMNVEV in the germline V gene (reference sequence). The ends were cut back, 8 bases at V and 0 bases at J, with 28 bases in the middle. There are 20 residues in the CDR3. The CDR3 loop reads CASRRIWRAQENANTGELFF. The CDR3 region has the DNA TGTGCCAGCCGTCGTATTTGGAGGGCTCAAGAAAACGCGAACACCGGGGAGCTGTTTTTT.